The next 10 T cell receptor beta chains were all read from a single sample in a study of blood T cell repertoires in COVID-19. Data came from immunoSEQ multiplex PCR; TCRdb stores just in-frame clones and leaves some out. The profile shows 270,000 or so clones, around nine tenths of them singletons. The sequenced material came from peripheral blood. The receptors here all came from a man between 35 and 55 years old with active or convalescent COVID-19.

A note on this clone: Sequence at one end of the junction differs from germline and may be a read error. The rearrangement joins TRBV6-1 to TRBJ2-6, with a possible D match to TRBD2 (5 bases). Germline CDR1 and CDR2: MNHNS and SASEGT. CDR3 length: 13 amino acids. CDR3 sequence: CASSEMFWRTRPF. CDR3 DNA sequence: TGTGCCAGCAGTGAAATGTTTTGGAGGACCCGTCCTTTC.

DNA of the CDR3: TGTGCCAGCAGCCCAACAAACCCCTTCGGCTACACCTTC. This codes for CASSPTNPFGYTF. The chain uses TRBV28 and TRBJ1-2; D remains unclear. Trimming stripped 6 bases from V and 8 bases from J, with 16 bases between. This CDR3 is built from 13 residues. Germline V gives CDR1 MDHEN, CDR2 SYDVKM.

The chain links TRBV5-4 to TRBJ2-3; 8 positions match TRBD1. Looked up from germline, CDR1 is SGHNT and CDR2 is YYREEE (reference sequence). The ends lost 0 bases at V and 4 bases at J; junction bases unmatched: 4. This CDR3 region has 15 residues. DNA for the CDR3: TGTGCCAGCAGCTTGGGGACAGGGTCCCCAGATACGCAGTATTTT. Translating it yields CASSLGTGSPDTQYF.

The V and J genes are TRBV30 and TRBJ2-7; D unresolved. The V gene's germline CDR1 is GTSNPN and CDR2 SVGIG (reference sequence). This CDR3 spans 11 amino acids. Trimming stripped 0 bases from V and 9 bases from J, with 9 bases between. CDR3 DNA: TGTGCCTGGAGTGTAGAAGGAGTGCAGTACTTC. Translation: CAWSVEGVQYF.

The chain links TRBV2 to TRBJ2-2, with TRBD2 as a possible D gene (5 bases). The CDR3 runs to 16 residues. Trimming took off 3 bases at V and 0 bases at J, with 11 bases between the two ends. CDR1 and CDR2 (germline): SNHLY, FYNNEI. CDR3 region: CASSEVGVPNTGELFF. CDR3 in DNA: TGTGCCAGCAGTGAGGTCGGGGTTCCGAACACCGGGGAGCTGTTTTTT.

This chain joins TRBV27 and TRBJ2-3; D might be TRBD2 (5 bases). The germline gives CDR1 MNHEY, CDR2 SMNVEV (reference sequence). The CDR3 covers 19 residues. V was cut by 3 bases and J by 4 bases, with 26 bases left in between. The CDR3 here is CASSLVPPVNPSIPDTQYF. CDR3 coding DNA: TGTGCCAGCAGTTTGGTCCCCCCTGTAAACCCTAGCATTCCAGATACGCAGTATTTT.

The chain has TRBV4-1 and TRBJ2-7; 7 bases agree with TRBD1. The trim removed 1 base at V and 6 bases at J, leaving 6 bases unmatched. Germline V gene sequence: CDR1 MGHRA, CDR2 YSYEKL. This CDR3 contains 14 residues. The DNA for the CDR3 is TGCGCCAGCAGCCAAGTTCAAGGGGGCGGCGAGCAGTACTTC. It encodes CASSQVQGGGEQYF.

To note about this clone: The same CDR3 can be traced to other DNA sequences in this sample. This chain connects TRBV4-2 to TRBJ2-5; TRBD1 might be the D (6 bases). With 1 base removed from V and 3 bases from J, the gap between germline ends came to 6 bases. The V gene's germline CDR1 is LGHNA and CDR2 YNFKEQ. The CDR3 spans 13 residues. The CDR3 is CASSQAGEETQYF. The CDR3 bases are TGTGCCAGCAGCCAAGCAGGGGAAGAGACCCAGTACTTC.

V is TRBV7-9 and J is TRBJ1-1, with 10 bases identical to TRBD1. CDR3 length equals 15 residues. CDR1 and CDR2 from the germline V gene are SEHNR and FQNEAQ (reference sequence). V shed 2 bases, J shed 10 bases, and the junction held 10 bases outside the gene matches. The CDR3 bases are TGTGCCAGCAGCTTAAAGGGACAGGGGAAGTCGGTAGCTTTCTTT. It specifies CASSLKGQGKSVAFF.

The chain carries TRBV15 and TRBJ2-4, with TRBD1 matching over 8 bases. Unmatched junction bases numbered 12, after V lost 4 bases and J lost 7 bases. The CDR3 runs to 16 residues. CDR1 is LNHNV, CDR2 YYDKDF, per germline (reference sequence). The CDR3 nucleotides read TGTGCCACCAGCATCGTACGACAGGGGTCGCTGAACATTCAGTACTTC. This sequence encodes CATSIVRQGSLNIQYF.